One and the same sample provided the 23 T cell receptor beta chains below, sequenced in a study of T cell responses to AZD1222 COVID-19 vaccine. Profiling relied on immunoSEQ multiplex PCR, and the TCRdb table lists in-frame clones only, not all of them. The data show about 140,000 clones, over 75% seen once. Sample: peripheral blood, taken on day 0 of AZD1222 vaccination. The origin of the receptors is an adult in good health.

This chain connects TRBV7-9 to TRBJ1-3; unclear D gene. The CDR3 has 16 residues. CDR1 and CDR2 from the germline V gene are SEHNR and FQNEAQ (reference sequence). V lost 4 bases, J lost 0 bases, and 13 bases lay in between. The CDR3 DNA reads as TGTGCCAGCAGCTCCCGGCAGCGTGACTCTGGAAACACCATATATTTT. Translation: CASSSRQRDSGNTIYF.

This chain joins TRBV2 and TRBJ2-1, with TRBD2 matching 12 bases. Germline-derived CDR1 and CDR2 are SNHLY and FYNNEI. The CDR3 contains 15 residues. The junction had 4 bases not matched to a gene; V was cut back by 6 bases and J by 4 bases. Written as DNA, the CDR3 is TGTGCCAGCAGATTAGGACTAGCGGGGTACAATGAGCAGTTCTTC. Translation: CASRLGLAGYNEQFF.

This chain joins TRBV11-3 and TRBJ1-5; D is perhaps TRBD1 (5 bases). V was cut by 11 bases and J by 5 bases, with 13 bases left in between. This CDR3 has 12 residues. Germline V gives CDR1 SGHNT, CDR2 YENEEA. CDR3 coding DNA: TGTGCCGGGGCTGGTAACGATCAGCCCCAGCATTTT. Encoded protein: CAGAGNDQPQHF.

This chain uses TRBV9 with TRBJ2-1; 9 bases are shared with TRBD2. From germline, CDR1 is SGDLS and CDR2 YYNGEE. J was trimmed by 8 bases and V by 1 base; bases with no gene match: 7. The CDR3 totals 15 residues. CDR3 DNA: TGTGCCAGCAGCGTAAGTGGCGGGGGGGCCTATGAGCAGTTCTTC. Translating gives CASSVSGGGAYEQFF.

This chain uses TRBV7-2 with TRBJ1-4, with TRBD1 identical over 12 bases. Per the germline V gene, CDR1 is SGHTA and CDR2 is FQGNSA. Trimming cost V 5 bases and J 8 bases; bases outside gene matches: 3. The CDR3 covers 14 residues. CDR3 sequence: CASSLGQGAEKLFF. CDR3 sequence (DNA): TGTGCCAGCAGCCTGGGACAGGGGGCGGAAAAACTGTTTTTT.

The chain uses TRBV2 and TRBJ2-3; no reliable D call. There are 10 residues in the CDR3. V lost 7 bases to trimming and J lost 2 bases, with 1 base between them. Germline CDR1 and CDR2: SNHLY and FYNNEI. The CDR3 DNA reads TGTGCCAGCATCACAGATACGCAGTATTTT. Translation gives CASITDTQYF.

The chain couples TRBV5-8 to TRBJ1-2; no clear D gene. The V end lost 0 bases, the J end lost 7 bases, and 7 bases lay between the germline ends. This CDR3 region has 12 residues. Germline V gives CDR1 SGHTS, CDR2 YDEGEE. The CDR3 reads CASSLGFFGYTF. DNA of the CDR3: TGTGCCAGCAGCTTGGGGTTTTTTGGCTACACCTTC.

CDR3 in amino acids: CARASSGGAYNEQFF. CDR3 coding DNA: TGTGCCAGAGCGAGTAGCGGGGGGGCTTACAATGAGCAGTTCTTC. The rearrangement links TRBV25-1 to TRBJ2-1; 11 nucleotides agree with TRBD2. J gave up 4 bases and V 9 bases, and 8 bases lay outside the gene matches. Germline CDR1 MGHDK, CDR2 SYGVNS. The CDR3 is made up of 15 amino acids.

The genes are TRBV4-2 and TRBJ2-1; 13 nucleotides agree with TRBD2. The CDR3 consists of 18 residues. Germline loops: CDR1 LGHNA, CDR2 YNFKEQ. Unmatched junction bases numbered 8, after V lost 6 bases and J lost 0 bases. CDR3 sequence reads: CASSPGLAGTPSYNEQFF. The CDR3 nucleotides read TGTGCCAGCAGTCCGGGACTAGCGGGAACCCCCTCCTACAATGAGCAGTTCTTC.

The V gene is TRBV3-1 (or the pseudogene TRBV3-2), the J gene TRBJ1-2; D is ambiguous. With 4 bases removed from V and 8 bases from J, the gap between germline ends came to 26 bases. Germline CDR1 reads LGHDT; CDR2 reads YNNKEL (reference sequence). This CDR3 has 17 residues. The CDR3 coding sequence is TGTGCCAGCAGCCCCTACAGTGCCAGGACTCCAAGGGAGGGCTACACCTTC. The encoded protein is CASSPYSARTPREGYTF.

The rearrangement links TRBV27 to TRBJ1-5; 8 nucleotides line up with TRBD1. V was clipped by 0 bases and J by 2 bases; unmatched bases: 0. Germline-derived CDR1 and CDR2 are MNHEY and SMNVEV (reference sequence). This CDR3 contains 15 residues. For the CDR3, the DNA is TGTGCCAGCAGTTTATCGGGACAGGGCAATCAGCCCCAGCATTTT. Residues: CASSLSGQGNQPQHF.

This clone was recorded once. The genes are TRBV7-2 and TRBJ2-1, with 8 positions matching TRBD2. With V trimmed by 2 bases and J by 6 bases, 9 bases remained unmatched. The CDR3 sequence is 16 residues long. Germline CDR1 SGHTA, CDR2 FQGNSA. The CDR3 nucleotides read TGTGCCAGCAGCTTAATGAGCGGGAGTGGGCGCAATGAGCAGTTCTTC. Its protein is CASSLMSGSGRNEQFF.

The chain joins TRBV4-1 to TRBJ1-2, with D possibly being TRBD1 (6 bases). Germline values: CDR1 MGHRA, CDR2 YSYEKL. Between the trimmed V and J ends, which lost 1 base and 13 bases, there was a span of 19 bases. The CDR3 runs to 14 residues. The chain's CDR3 is CASSQGPGTTGRTF. The CDR3 DNA reads TGCGCCAGCAGCCAAGGGCCCGGGACAACCGGGCGCACCTTC.

This chain connects TRBV6-1 to TRBJ2-2, with 14 positions matching TRBD2. After removal of 2 bases from V and 2 bases from J, the junction contained 4 bases not matched to a gene. The CDR3 covers 18 residues. CDR1 is MNHNS, CDR2 SASEGT, per germline. This CDR3 reads CASSERLAGGLNTGELFF. The CDR3 region has the DNA TGTGCCAGCAGTGAAAGACTAGCGGGAGGGCTAAACACCGGGGAGCTGTTTTTT.

The chain has TRBV7-2 and TRBJ1-1, with D possibly being TRBD1 (6 bases). The V and J ends lost 6 bases and 1 base respectively, with 15 bases between them. There are 15 residues in the CDR3. Per germline, CDR1 SGHTA and CDR2 FQGNSA. CDR3 DNA sequence: TGTGCCAGCAGAACCCAGGGCAGGGGGAACACTGAAGCTTTCTTT. This gives the protein CASRTQGRGNTEAFF.

The CDR3 region has the DNA TGTGCCAGCAGCTTACCGGGTAGCATAGAAAATGGCTACACCTTC. It yields the protein CASSLPGSIENGYTF. This chain uses TRBV11-2 with TRBJ1-2, with unresolved D. Germline V gene sequence: CDR1 SGHAT, CDR2 FQNNGV. CDR3 length: 15 amino acids. V lost 2 bases to trimming and J lost 6 bases, with 16 bases between them.

This rearrangement joins TRBV7-9 to TRBJ2-7, with 9 bases identical to TRBD2. CDR3 length equals 15 residues. V shed 7 bases, J shed 5 bases, and the junction held 12 bases outside the gene matches. Germline CDR1 reads SEHNR; CDR2 reads FQNEAQ (reference sequence). The DNA for the CDR3 is TGTGCCAGCACCAAAAGTAGCGGGAGATTCAACGAGCAGTACTTC. Encoded protein: CASTKSSGRFNEQYF. Variable domain in full (rest from reference TRBV7-9 and TRBJ2-7): DTGVSQNPRHKITKRGQNVTFRCDPISEHNRLYWYRQTLGQGPEFLTYFQNEAQLEKSRLLSDRFSAERPKGSFSTLEIQRTEQGDSAMYLCASTKSSGRFNEQYFGPGTRLTVT.

V and J are TRBV2 and TRBJ2-1; no clear D gene. CDR1 and CDR2 (germline): SNHLY, FYNNEI. V was shortened by 10 bases and J by 0 bases, with 10 bases between the two germline ends. The CDR3 consists of 13 residues. CDR3 in DNA: TGTGCCATTCCTACCCCCTCCTACAATGAGCAGTTCTTC. Its translation is CAIPTPSYNEQFF.

This rearrangement joins TRBV5-1 to TRBJ2-1, with TRBD1 matching over 8 bases. Trimming took 5 bases from V and 4 from J; bases not matched to a gene: 8. This CDR3 has 15 residues. CDR1 SGHRS and CDR2 YFSETQ come from the germline V gene. CDR3 DNA sequence: TGCGCCAGCAGTTCGGCAGGGGGCGCTTACAATGAGCAGTTCTTC. It yields the protein CASSSAGGAYNEQFF.

The rearrangement joins TRBV27 to TRBJ2-1, with TRBD2 identical over 7 bases. V was clipped by 6 bases and J by 3 bases; unmatched bases: 5. Germline CDR1 reads MNHEY; CDR2 reads SMNVEV (reference sequence). This CDR3 has 14 residues. The CDR3 here is CASRRGGIYNEQFF. For the CDR3, the DNA is TGTGCCAGCAGACGCGGGGGAATCTACAATGAGCAGTTCTTC.

The rearrangement links TRBV7-9 to TRBJ1-1, with D maybe TRBD1 (6 bases). Germline assignment: CDR1 SEHNR and CDR2 FQNEAQ (reference sequence). This CDR3 has 14 residues. Trimming took off 0 bases at V and 7 bases at J, with 12 bases between the two ends. DNA of the CDR3: TGTGCCAGCAGCTTAGCGTTTGGACAGATTGAAGCTTTCTTT. Protein: CASSLAFGQIEAFF. Drawing the rest from reference TRBV7-9 and TRBJ1-1, the complete variable domain is DTGVSQNPRHKITKRGQNVTFRCDPISEHNRLYWYRQTLGQGPEFLTYFQNEAQLEKSRLLSDRFSAERPKGSFSTLEIQRTEQGDSAMYLCASSLAFGQIEAFFGQGTRLTVV.

The chain couples TRBV29-1 to TRBJ1-1, with 8 positions matching TRBD1. This CDR3 is built from 13 residues. Germline lookup yields CDR1 SQVTM and CDR2 ANQGSEA. The V segment lost 6 bases and the J segment 0 bases; nucleotides outside the gene matches: 3. This CDR3 is CSVGQVMNTEAFF. As DNA, the CDR3 is TGCAGCGTGGGACAGGTGATGAACACTGAAGCTTTCTTT.

This clone is a singleton in its sample. This sequence joins TRBV27 and TRBJ2-5, with D perhaps assigned TRBD1 or TRBD2 (6 bases each). This CDR3 spans 16 amino acids. CDR1 MNHEY and CDR2 SMNVEV come from the germline V gene (reference sequence). V lost 3 bases and J 4 bases, leaving 18 bases between the germline ends. The CDR3 nucleotides read TGTGCCAGCAGTTTGGGGGGCCGCTTGAGCCTAGAGACCCAGTACTTC. This encodes CASSLGGRLSLETQYF.